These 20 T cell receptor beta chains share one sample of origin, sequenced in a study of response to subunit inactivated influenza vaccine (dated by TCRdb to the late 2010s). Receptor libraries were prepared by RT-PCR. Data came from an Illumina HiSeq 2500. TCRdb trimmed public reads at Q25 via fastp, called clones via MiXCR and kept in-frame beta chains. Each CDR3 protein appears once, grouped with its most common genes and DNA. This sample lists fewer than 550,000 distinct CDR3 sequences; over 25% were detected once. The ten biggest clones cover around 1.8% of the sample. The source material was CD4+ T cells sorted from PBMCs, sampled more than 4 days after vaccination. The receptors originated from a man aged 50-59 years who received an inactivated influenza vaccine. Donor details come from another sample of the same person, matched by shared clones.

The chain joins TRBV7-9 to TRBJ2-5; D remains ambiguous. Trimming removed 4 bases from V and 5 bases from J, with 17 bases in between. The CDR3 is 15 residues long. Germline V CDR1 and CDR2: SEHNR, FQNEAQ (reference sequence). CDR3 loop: CASSSMNRAGETQYF. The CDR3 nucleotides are TGTGCCAGCAGCTCCATGAACAGAGCCGGCGAGACCCAGTACTTC.

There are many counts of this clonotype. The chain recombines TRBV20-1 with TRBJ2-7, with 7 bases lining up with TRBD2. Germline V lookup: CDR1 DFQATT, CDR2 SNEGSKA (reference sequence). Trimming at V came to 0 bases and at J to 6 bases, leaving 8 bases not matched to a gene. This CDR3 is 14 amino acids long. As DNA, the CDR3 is TGCAGTGCTAGAGATTTTGGTAGCGGGCGCGAGCAGTACTTC. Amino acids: CSARDFGSGREQYF.

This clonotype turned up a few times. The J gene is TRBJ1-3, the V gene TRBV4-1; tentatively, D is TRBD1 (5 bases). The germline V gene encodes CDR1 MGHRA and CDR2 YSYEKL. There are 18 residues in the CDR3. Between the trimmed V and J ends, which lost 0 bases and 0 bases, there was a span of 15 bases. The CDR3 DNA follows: TGCGCCAGCAGCCAAGATATTTCAGGGCTGAGCTCTGGAAACACCATATATTTT. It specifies CASSQDISGLSSGNTIYF.

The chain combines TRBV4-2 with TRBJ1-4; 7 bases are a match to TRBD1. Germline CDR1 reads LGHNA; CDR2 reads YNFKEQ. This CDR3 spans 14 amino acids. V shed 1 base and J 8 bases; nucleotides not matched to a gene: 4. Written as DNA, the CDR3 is TGTGCCAGCAGCCAAGTAACAGGGGAGGAAAAACTGTTTTTT. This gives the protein CASSQVTGEEKLFF.

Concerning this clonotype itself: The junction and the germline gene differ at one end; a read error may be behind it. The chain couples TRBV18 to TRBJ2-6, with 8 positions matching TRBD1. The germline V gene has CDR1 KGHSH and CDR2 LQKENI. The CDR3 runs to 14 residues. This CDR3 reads CASSGTGQALVLSF. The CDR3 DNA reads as TGTGCCAGCTCAGGGACGGGACAGGCCCTGGTCCTGTCTTTC.

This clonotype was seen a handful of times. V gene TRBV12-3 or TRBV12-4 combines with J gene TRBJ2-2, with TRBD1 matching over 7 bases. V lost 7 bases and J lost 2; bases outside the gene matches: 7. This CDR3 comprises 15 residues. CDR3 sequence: CASTQTGLNTGELFF. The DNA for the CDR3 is TGTGCCAGCACCCAGACAGGGCTCAACACCGGGGAGCTGTTTTTT.

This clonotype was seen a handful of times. The CDR3 DNA reads as TGCAGTGCTACCGGGACTAGCGGACGAAACATTCAGTACTTC. This translates into CSATGTSGRNIQYF. The rearrangement joins TRBV20-1 to TRBJ2-4; 11 bases agree with TRBD2. Germline V gene lookup returns CDR1 DFQATT and CDR2 SNEGSKA (reference sequence). The length of the CDR3 is 14 residues. V was pared by 4 bases and J by 6 bases, with 5 bases of the junction left unmatched.

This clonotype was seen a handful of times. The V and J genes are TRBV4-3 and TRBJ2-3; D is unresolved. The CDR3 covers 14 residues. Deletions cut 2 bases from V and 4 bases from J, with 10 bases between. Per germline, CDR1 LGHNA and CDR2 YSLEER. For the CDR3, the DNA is TGCGCCAGCAGCCAACAGATTAGCCCAGATACGCAGTATTTT. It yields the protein CASSQQISPDTQYF.

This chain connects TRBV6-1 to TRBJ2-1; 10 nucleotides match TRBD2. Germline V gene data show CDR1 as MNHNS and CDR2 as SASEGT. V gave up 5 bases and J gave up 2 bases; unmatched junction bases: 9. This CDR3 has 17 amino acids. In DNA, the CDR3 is TGTGCCAGCAGTCGGACTAGCGGAAGTTGGACCTACAATGAGCAGTTCTTC. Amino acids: CASSRTSGSWTYNEQFF.

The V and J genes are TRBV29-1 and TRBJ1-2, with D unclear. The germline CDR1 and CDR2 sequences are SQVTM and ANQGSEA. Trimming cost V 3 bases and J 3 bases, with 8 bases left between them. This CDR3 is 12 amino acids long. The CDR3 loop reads CSVEALDYGYTF. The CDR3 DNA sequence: TGCAGCGTTGAGGCGCTGGACTATGGCTACACCTTC.

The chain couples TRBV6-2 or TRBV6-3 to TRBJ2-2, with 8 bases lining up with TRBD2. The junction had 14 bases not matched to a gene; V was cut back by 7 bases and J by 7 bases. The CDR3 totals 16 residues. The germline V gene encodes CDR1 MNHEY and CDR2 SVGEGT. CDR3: CASIQALKAGDGELFF. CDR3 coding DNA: TGTGCCAGCATTCAGGCCCTAAAAGCGGGAGACGGGGAGCTGTTTTTT.

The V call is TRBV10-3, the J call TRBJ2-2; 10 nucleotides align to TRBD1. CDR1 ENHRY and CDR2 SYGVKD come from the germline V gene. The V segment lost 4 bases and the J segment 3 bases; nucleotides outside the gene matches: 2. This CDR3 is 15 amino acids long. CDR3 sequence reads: CAISGQGAHTGELFF. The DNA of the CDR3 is TGTGCCATCAGTGGACAGGGGGCACACACCGGGGAGCTGTTTTTT.

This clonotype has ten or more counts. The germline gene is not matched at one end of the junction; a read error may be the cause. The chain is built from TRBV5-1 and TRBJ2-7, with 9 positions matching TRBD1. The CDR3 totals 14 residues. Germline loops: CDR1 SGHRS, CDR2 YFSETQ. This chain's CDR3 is CASSLGDRVHEQYF. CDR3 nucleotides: TGTGCCAGCAGTTTAGGGGACAGGGTTCACGAGCAGTACTTC. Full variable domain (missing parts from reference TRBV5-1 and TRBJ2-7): KAGVTQTPRYLIKTRGQQVTLSCSPISGHRSVSWYQQTPGQGLQFLFEYFSETQRNKGNFPGRFSGRQFSNSRSEMNVSTLELGDSALYLCASSLGDRVHEQYFGPGTRLTVT.

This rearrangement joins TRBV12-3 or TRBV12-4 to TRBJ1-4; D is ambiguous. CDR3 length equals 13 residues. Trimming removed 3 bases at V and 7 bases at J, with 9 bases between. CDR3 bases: TGTGCCAGCAGTTTTTCGGCCGGTGAAAAACTGTTTTTT. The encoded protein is CASSFSAGEKLFF.

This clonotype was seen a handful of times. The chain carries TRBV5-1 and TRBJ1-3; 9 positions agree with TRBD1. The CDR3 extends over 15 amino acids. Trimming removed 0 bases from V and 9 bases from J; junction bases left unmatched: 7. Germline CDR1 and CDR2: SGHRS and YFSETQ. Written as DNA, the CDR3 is TGCGCCAGCAGCTTGGAACCGGGACAGGGAGGCACCATATATTTT. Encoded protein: CASSLEPGQGGTIYF. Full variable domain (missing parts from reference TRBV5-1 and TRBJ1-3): KAGVTQTPRYLIKTRGQQVTLSCSPISGHRSVSWYQQTPGQGLQFLFEYFSETQRNKGNFPGRFSGRQFSNSRSEMNVSTLELGDSALYLCASSLEPGQGGTIYFGEGSWLTVV.

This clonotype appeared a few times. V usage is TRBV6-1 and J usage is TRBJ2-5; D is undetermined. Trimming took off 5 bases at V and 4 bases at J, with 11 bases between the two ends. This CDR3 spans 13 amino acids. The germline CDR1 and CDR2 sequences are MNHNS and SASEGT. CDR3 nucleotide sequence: TGTGCCAGCAGTCCCCGGGTGGGAGAGACCCAGTACTTC. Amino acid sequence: CASSPRVGETQYF.

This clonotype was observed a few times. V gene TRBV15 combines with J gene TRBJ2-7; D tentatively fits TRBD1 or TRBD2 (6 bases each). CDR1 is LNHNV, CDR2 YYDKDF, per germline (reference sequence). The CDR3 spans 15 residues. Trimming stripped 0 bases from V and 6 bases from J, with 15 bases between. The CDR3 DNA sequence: TGTGCCACCAGCAGAGAAACAGGGTTGGGGGGCGAGCAGTACTTC. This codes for CATSRETGLGGEQYF.

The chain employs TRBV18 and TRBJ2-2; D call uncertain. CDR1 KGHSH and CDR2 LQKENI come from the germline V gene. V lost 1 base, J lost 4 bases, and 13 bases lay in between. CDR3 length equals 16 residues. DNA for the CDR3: TGTGCCAGCTCACCACGTCTGGGCAGGACCACCGGGGAGCTGTTTTTT. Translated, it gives CASSPRLGRTTGELFF. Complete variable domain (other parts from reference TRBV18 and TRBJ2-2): NAGVMQNPRHLVRRRGQEARLRCSPMKGHSHVYWYRQLPEEGLKFMVYLQKENIIDESGMPKERFSAEFPKEGPSILRIQQVVRGDSAAYFCASSPRLGRTTGELFFGEGSRLTVL.

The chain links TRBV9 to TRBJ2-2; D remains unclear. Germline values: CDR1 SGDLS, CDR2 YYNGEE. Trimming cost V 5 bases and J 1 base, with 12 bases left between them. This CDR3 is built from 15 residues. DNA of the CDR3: TGTGCCAGCAGAGCCATATTAGAGAACACCGGGGAGCTGTTTTTT. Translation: CASRAILENTGELFF.

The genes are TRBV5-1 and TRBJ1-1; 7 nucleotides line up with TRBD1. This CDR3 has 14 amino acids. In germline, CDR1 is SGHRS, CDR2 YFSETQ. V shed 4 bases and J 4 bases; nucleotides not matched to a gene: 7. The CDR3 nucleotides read TGCGCCAGCAGCACCCAGACAGGGTCCACTGAAGCTTTCTTT. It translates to CASSTQTGSTEAFF.